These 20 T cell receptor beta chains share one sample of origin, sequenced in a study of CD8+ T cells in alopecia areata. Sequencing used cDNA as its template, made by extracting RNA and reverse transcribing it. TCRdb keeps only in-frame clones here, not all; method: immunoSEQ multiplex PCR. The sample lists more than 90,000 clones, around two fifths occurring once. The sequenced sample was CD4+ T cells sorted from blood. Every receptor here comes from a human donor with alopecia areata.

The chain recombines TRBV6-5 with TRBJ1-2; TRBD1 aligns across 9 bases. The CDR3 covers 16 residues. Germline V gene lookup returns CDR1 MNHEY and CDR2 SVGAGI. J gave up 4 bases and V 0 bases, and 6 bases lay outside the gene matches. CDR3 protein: CASSYSGQGAGYGYTF. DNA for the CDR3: TGTGCCAGCAGTTACTCGGGACAGGGAGCCGGCTATGGCTACACCTTC.

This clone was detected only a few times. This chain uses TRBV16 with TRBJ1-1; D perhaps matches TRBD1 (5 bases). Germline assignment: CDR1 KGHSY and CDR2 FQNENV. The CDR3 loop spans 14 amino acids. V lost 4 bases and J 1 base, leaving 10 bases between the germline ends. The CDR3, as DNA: TGTGCCAGCAGCCCGTCGACAGCGAACACTGAAGCTTTCTTT. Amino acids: CASSPSTANTEAFF. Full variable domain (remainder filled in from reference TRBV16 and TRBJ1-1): GEEVAQTPKHLVRGEGQKAKLYCAPIKGHSYVFWYQQVLKNEFKFLISFQNENVFDETGMPKERFSAKCLPNSPCSLEIQATKLEDSAVYFCASSPSTANTEAFFGQGTRLTVV.

The CDR3 loop reads CASSVDRGGSYGYTF. The CDR3 nucleotides are TGTGCCAGCAGTGTTGACAGGGGAGGGAGCTATGGCTACACCTTC. The chain employs TRBV2 and TRBJ1-2, with TRBD1 identical over 8 bases. The length of the CDR3 is 15 residues. Per germline, CDR1 SNHLY and CDR2 FYNNEI. Unmatched junction bases numbered 8, after V lost 4 bases and J lost 4 bases.

The CDR3 sequence: CASSQGAGNQPQHF. CDR3 bases: TGCGCCAGCAGCCAAGGGGCAGGCAATCAGCCCCAGCATTTT. The V gene is TRBV4-3, the J gene TRBJ1-5; D unclear. Trimming took 1 base from V and 2 from J, leaving 6 bases between them. CDR3 size: 14 residues. Germline CDR1 LGHNA, CDR2 YSLEER.

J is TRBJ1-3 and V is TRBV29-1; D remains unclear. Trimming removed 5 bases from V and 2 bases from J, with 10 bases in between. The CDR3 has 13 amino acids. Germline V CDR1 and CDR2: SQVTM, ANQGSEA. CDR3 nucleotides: TGCAGCGTTCTCGGTCGAACTGGAAACACCATATATTTT. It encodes CSVLGRTGNTIYF. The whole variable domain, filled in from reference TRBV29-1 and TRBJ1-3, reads SAVISQKPSRDICQRGTSLTIQCQVDSQVTMMFWYRQQPGQSLTLIATANQGSEATYESGFVIDKFPISRPNLTFSTLTVSNMSPEDSSIYLCSVLGRTGNTIYFGEGSWLTVV.

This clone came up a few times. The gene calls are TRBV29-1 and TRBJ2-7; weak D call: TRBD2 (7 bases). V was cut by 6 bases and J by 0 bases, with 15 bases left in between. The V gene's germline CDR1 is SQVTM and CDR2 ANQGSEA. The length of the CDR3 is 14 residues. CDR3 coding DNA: TGCAGCGTGGGAGGGACACTTAGCTCCTACGAGCAGTACTTC. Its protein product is CSVGGTLSSYEQYF.

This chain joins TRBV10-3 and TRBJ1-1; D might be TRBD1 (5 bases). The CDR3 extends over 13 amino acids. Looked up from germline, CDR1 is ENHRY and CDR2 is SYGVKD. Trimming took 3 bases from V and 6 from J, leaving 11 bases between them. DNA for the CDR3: TGTGCCATCAGTGACAGGGAGGGCGCTGAAGCTTTCTTT. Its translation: CAISDREGAEAFF.

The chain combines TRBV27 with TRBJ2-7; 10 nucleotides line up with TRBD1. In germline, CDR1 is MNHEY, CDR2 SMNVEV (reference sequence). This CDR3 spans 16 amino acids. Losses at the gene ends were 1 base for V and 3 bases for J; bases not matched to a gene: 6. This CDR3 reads CASSLFGTGVRYEQYF. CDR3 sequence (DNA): TGTGCCAGCAGTTTATTCGGGACAGGGGTCCGCTACGAGCAGTACTTC.

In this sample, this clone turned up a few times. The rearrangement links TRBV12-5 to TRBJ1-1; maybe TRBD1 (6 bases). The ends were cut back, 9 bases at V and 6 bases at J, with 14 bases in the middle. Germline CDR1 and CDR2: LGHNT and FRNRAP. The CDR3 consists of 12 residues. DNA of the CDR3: TGTGCTAGCCGGTTGTGGGGGCCTGAAGCTTTCTTT. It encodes CASRLWGPEAFF.

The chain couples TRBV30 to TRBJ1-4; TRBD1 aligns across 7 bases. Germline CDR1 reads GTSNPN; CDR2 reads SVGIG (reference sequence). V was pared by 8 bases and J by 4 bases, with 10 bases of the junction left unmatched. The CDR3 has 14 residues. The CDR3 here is CARTGGQLNEKLFF. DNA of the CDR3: TGTGCCCGGACCGGGGGACAGCTTAATGAAAAACTGTTTTTT.

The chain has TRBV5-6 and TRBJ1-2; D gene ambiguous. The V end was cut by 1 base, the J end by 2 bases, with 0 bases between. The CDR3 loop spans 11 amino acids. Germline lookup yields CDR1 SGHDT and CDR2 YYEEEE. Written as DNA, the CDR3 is TGTGCCAGCAGCTTGAACTATGGCTACACCTTC. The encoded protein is CASSLNYGYTF.

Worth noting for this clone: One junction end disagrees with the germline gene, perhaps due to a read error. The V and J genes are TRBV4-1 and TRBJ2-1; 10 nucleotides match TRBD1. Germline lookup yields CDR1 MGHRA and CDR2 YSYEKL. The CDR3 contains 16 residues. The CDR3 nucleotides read TGCGCCAGCAGCCGGGGACAGGGGACCACGTTAGACGAGCTGTTCTTC. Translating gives CASSRGQGTTLDELFF.

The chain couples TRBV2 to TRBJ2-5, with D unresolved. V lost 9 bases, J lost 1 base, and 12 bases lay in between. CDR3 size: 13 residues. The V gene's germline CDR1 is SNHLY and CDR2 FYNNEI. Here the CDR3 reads CASKLILQETQYF. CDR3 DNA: TGTGCCAGTAAACTAATACTCCAAGAGACCCAGTACTTC.

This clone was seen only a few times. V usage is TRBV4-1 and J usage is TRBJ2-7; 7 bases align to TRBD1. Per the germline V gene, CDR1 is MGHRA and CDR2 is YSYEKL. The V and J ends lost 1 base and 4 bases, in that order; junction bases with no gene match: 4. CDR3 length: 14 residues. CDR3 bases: TGCGCCAGCAGCCAAGGATGGGACAGATACGAGCAGTACTTC. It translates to CASSQGWDRYEQYF.

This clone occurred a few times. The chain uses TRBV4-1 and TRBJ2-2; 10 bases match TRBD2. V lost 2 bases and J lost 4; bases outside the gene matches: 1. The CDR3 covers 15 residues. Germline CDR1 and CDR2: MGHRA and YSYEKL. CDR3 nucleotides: TGCGCCAGCAGCCAACTAGCGGGAGTCACCGGGGAGCTGTTTTTT. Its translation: CASSQLAGVTGELFF.

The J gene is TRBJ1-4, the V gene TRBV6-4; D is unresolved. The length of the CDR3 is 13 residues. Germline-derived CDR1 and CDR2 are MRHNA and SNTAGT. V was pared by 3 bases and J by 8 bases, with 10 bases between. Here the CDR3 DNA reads TGTGCCAGCAGTGAAGGTGCGGGGGAAAAACTGTTTTTT. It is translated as CASSEGAGEKLFF.

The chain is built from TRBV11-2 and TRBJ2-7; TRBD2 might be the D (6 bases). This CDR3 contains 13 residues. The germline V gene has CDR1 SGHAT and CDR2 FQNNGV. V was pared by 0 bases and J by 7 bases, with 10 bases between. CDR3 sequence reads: CASSLEGSGEQYF. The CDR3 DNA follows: TGTGCCAGCAGCTTAGAAGGTAGCGGTGAGCAGTACTTC. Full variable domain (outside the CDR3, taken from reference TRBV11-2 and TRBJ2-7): EAGVAQSPRYKIIEKRQSVAFWCNPISGHATLYWYQQILGQGPKLLIQFQNNGVVDDSQLPKDRFSAERLKGVDSTLKIQPAKLEDSAVYLCASSLEGSGEQYFGPGTRLTVT.

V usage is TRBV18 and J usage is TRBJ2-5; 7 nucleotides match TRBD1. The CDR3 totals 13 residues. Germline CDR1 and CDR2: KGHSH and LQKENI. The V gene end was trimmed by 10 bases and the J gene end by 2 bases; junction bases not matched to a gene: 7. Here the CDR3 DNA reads TGTGCCATCCGGACAGGAACACAAGAGACCCAGTACTTC. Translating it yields CAIRTGTQETQYF.

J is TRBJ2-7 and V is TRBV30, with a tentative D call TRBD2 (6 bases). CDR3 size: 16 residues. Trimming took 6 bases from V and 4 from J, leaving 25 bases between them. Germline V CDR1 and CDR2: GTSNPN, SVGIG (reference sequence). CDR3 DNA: TGTGCCTGCTTAGCGGCCTCTACGATTGTAAGGTACGAGCAGTACTTC. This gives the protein CACLAASTIVRYEQYF.

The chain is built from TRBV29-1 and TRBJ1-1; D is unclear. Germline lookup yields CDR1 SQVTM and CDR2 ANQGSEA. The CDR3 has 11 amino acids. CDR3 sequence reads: CAGWENTEAFF. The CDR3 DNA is TGCGCGGGATGGGAGAACACTGAAGCTTTCTTT.